These 26 T cell receptor beta chains came from one sample sequenced in a study of shared clonotypes between healthy human individuals. Terminally differentiated effector memory CD45RA+ cells were excluded by CCR7 positive selection of CD45RO-negative cells. Clones were read by immunoSEQ multiplex PCR, and TCRdb kept only the in-frame ones, dropping some. The repertoire includes about 2 million clones, roughly 94% of them detected once, and more than 0.9% sits in the top ten. The sequenced sample was naive CD8+ T cells sorted from blood. These receptors were collected from a man younger than 30 in good health.

The rearrangement joins TRBV11-2 to TRBJ2-3; no reliable D call. Trimming removed 0 bases from V and 9 bases from J, with 7 bases in between. This CDR3 comprises 12 residues. The germline gives CDR1 SGHAT, CDR2 FQNNGV. The CDR3: CASSLDGATQYF. The CDR3 coding sequence is TGTGCCAGCAGCTTAGATGGTGCGACGCAGTATTTT.

The chain is built from TRBV28 and TRBJ1-5; 8 bases line up with TRBD1. From germline, CDR1 is MDHEN and CDR2 SYDVKM. J gave up 5 bases and V 6 bases, and 9 bases lay outside the gene matches. This CDR3 comprises 15 residues. CDR3 nucleotide sequence: TGTGCCAGCAGGGGAGGGACAGGCGGAGATCAGCCCCAGCATTTT. This codes for CASRGGTGGDQPQHF.

The rearrangement links TRBV15 to TRBJ2-5; D tentatively fits TRBD1 or TRBD2 (5 bases each). CDR3 length: 15 amino acids. Trimming left V 8 bases short and J 1 base short, with 17 bases between. Germline V gives CDR1 LNHNV, CDR2 YYDKDF (reference sequence). This chain's CDR3 is CATSAGTNIQETQYF. The CDR3 DNA reads TGTGCCACCTCGGCCGGGACGAACATCCAAGAGACCCAGTACTTC. Based on the CDR3 plus reference TRBV15 and TRBJ2-5, the full variable domain is DAMVIQNPRYQVTQFGKPVTLSCSQTLNHNVMYWYQQKSSQAPKLLFHYYDKDFNNEADTPDNFQSRRPNTSFCFLDIRSPGLGDTAMYLCATSAGTNIQETQYFGPGTRLLVL.

This clone occurred once. The chain combines TRBV4-1 with TRBJ1-1; 9 bases match TRBD1. CDR1 and CDR2 (germline): MGHRA, YSYEKL. V gave up 4 bases and J gave up 3 bases; unmatched junction bases: 12. CDR3 size: 17 residues. Here the CDR3 reads CASSRTAGQGEDTEAFF. The CDR3 bases are TGCGCCAGCAGCCGTACCGCGGGACAGGGTGAGGACACTGAAGCTTTCTTT.

The V call is TRBV27, the J call TRBJ1-3; D is perhaps TRBD1 (6 bases). The CDR3 totals 13 residues. Trimming shortened V by 5 bases and J by 4 bases, and 9 bases separated the two germline ends. The germline CDR1 and CDR2 sequences are MNHEY and SMNVEV (reference sequence). CDR3 nucleotide sequence: TGTGCCAGCAGTAGGGGGTGGGGAAACACCATATATTTT. Its protein product is CASSRGWGNTIYF.

The rearrangement links TRBV30 to TRBJ2-2; a weak D match, TRBD1 (6 bases). Trimming removed 1 base from V and 10 bases from J, with 19 bases in between. The CDR3 consists of 15 residues. Germline CDR1 GTSNPN, CDR2 SVGIG (reference sequence). Here the CDR3 DNA reads TGTGCCTGGAGTGGGGGGCAGAGAAACGGGGTGGAGCTGTTTTTT. It codes for CAWSGGQRNGVELFF. Full variable domain (rest looked up from reference TRBV30 and TRBJ2-2): SQTIHQWPATLVQPVGSPLSLECTVEGTSNPNLYWYRQAAGRGLQLLFYSVGIGQISSEVPQNLSASRPQDRQFILSSKKLLLSDSGFYLCAWSGGQRNGVELFFGEGSRLTVL.

The chain couples TRBV27 to TRBJ2-2; tentatively, D is TRBD2 (5 bases). Germline CDR1 MNHEY, CDR2 SMNVEV (reference sequence). The CDR3 covers 16 residues. V lost 2 bases and J lost 0, with 10 bases in between. The chain's CDR3 is CASSLTGSTNTGELFF. CDR3 in DNA: TGTGCCAGCAGTTTAACTGGGAGTACGAACACCGGGGAGCTGTTTTTT.

The rearrangement joins TRBV7-9 to TRBJ2-3; 8 bases line up with TRBD1. The CDR3 covers 16 residues. CDR1 and CDR2 (germline): SEHNR, FQNEAQ (reference sequence). Germline trimming cut 2 bases from V and 1 base from J; bases unmatched to any gene: 5. CDR3 sequence: CASSLRVTGGTDTQYF. CDR3 DNA: TGTGCCAGCAGCTTACGGGTGACAGGGGGCACAGATACGCAGTATTTT.

J is TRBJ2-7 and V is TRBV6-1; 9 bases map to TRBD1. The germline CDR1 and CDR2 sequences are MNHNS and SASEGT. CDR3 length: 17 residues. The junction had 8 bases not matched to a gene; V was cut back by 0 bases and J by 2 bases. The CDR3 region has the DNA TGTGCCAGCAGTGAAGCGATCACGGGACAGGGTGCCTACGAGCAGTACTTC. This codes for CASSEAITGQGAYEQYF.

The chain links TRBV5-1 to TRBJ2-1; 11 bases are a match to TRBD2. CDR1 SGHRS and CDR2 YFSETQ come from the germline V gene. Trimming cost V 4 bases and J 6 bases; bases outside gene matches: 9. This CDR3 comprises 16 residues. DNA of the CDR3: TGCGCCAGCAGCCCACCGGGACTAGCGGAGTTCAATGAGCAGTTCTTC. This sequence encodes CASSPPGLAEFNEQFF.

V gene TRBV27 combines with J gene TRBJ1-6; 9 positions match TRBD1. V gave up 3 bases and J gave up 7 bases; unmatched junction bases: 1. Per the germline V gene, CDR1 is MNHEY and CDR2 is SMNVEV (reference sequence). This CDR3 is built from 14 residues. The CDR3 region is CASSLGTGNSPLHF. The CDR3 nucleotides read TGTGCCAGCAGTTTGGGGACAGGGAATTCACCCCTCCACTTT.

In its sample, this clone was seen once. The chain employs TRBV4-3 and TRBJ2-3; TRBD2 matches 7 bases. This CDR3 has 16 amino acids. The V and J ends lost 4 bases and 1 base, in that order; junction bases with no gene match: 8. CDR1 LGHNA and CDR2 YSLEER come from the germline V gene. CDR3 DNA: TGCGCCAGCAGCCCGGGGAGGGTGATGGGCACAGATACGCAGTATTTT. Residues: CASSPGRVMGTDTQYF.

The chain is built from TRBV7-9 and TRBJ2-1; 7 bases are a match to TRBD1. Germline V gene lookup returns CDR1 SEHNR and CDR2 FQNEAQ (reference sequence). The J segment lost 5 bases and the V segment lost 5 bases, leaving 3 bases of the junction unmatched. This CDR3 is 13 amino acids long. The CDR3 sequence is CASSPQGDNEQFF. The CDR3 DNA is TGTGCCAGCAGCCCCCAGGGGGACAATGAGCAGTTCTTC.

The genes are TRBV7-9 and TRBJ1-5, with 8 bases identical to TRBD1. J gave up 2 bases and V 2 bases, and 5 bases lay outside the gene matches. The CDR3 is 16 amino acids. CDR1 and CDR2 from the germline V gene are SEHNR and FQNEAQ (reference sequence). CDR3: CASSLTGGRGNQPQHF. The CDR3 nucleotides read TGTGCCAGCAGCTTAACAGGGGGACGGGGCAATCAGCCCCAGCATTTT.

V and J are TRBV30 and TRBJ2-2, with a weak D call TRBD1 (6 bases). This CDR3 spans 12 amino acids. V was shortened by 6 bases and J by 8 bases, with 13 bases between the two germline ends. From germline, CDR1 is GTSNPN and CDR2 SVGIG (reference sequence). The CDR3 DNA follows: TGTGCCTGTACGCACAGGGTTGGGGAGCTGTTTTTT. Protein: CACTHRVGELFF.

The V call is TRBV2, the J call TRBJ1-2; the D is unclear. Trimming removed 1 base from V and 8 bases from J, with 8 bases in between. This CDR3 has 12 amino acids. Germline CDR1 SNHLY, CDR2 FYNNEI. CDR3 in DNA: TGTGCCAGCAGTGAAGGTGAGCAGGGCTACACCTTC. Protein: CASSEGEQGYTF.

The chain recombines TRBV5-6 with TRBJ2-7, with D uncertain. This CDR3 is built from 13 residues. V lost 0 bases and J 6 bases, leaving 10 bases between the germline ends. Germline lookup yields CDR1 SGHDT and CDR2 YYEEEE. DNA for the CDR3: TGTGCCAGCAGCTTGGGTCAGACACCCGAGCAGTACTTC. This translates into CASSLGQTPEQYF.

The chain combines TRBV27 with TRBJ2-1; D perhaps matches TRBD1 (5 bases). From germline, CDR1 is MNHEY and CDR2 SMNVEV (reference sequence). Trimming removed 0 bases at V and 7 bases at J, with 10 bases between. CDR3 length: 14 residues. CDR3 DNA sequence: TGTGCCAGCAGTTTATCGGCAGGGCAGAATGAGCAGTTCTTC. Translating it yields CASSLSAGQNEQFF.

This clone was detected once. This chain connects TRBV13 to TRBJ1-4; TRBD1 aligns across 8 bases. This CDR3 comprises 14 residues. CDR1 is PRHDT, CDR2 FYEKMQ, per germline (reference sequence). After removal of 4 bases from V and 6 bases from J, the junction contained 4 bases not matched to a gene. CDR3 DNA sequence: TGTGCCAGCAGCTCGACAGGGGATTATGAAAAACTGTTTTTT. It translates to CASSSTGDYEKLFF. The whole variable domain, remainder taken from reference TRBV13 and TRBJ1-4, is AAGVIQSPRHLIKEKRETATLKCYPIPRHDTVYWYQQGPGQDPQFLISFYEKMQSDKGSIPDRFSAQQFSDYHSELNMSSLELGDSALYFCASSSTGDYEKLFFGSGTQLSVL.

The table lists this clone with a count of one. This chain connects TRBV15 to TRBJ2-7; D may be TRBD1 or TRBD2 (5 bases each). The CDR3 sequence is 14 residues long. Germline CDR1 is LNHNV and CDR2 is YYDKDF (reference sequence). V dropped 0 bases and J dropped 5 bases, with 11 bases sitting between them. In nucleotides, the CDR3 is TGTGCCACCAGCAGAGATCTTGGGGGTAACGAGCAGTACTTC. This codes for CATSRDLGGNEQYF.

V gene TRBV5-5 combines with J gene TRBJ2-7; D is unresolved. CDR1 is SGHKS, CDR2 YYEKEE, per germline (reference sequence). V lost 4 bases, J lost 4 bases, and 12 bases lay in between. This CDR3 is 13 amino acids long. The CDR3 reads CASSLFLAYEQYF. The CDR3 bases are TGTGCCAGCAGCCTTTTCCTGGCGTACGAGCAGTACTTC.

V gene TRBV7-9 combines with J gene TRBJ2-1; 8 nucleotides match TRBD2. Germline CDR1 and CDR2: SEHNR and FQNEAQ (reference sequence). J gave up 5 bases and V 5 bases, and 11 bases lay outside the gene matches. The CDR3 covers 16 residues. For the CDR3, the DNA is TGTGCCAGCAGCGGTCGGACTAGCCGGGTCGACAATGAGCAGTTCTTC. Protein: CASSGRTSRVDNEQFF.

The V and J genes are TRBV5-1 and TRBJ1-2; 11 bases match TRBD1. J lost 5 bases, V lost 2 bases, and 11 bases had no gene match. This CDR3 has 17 residues. Germline-derived CDR1 and CDR2 are SGHRS and YFSETQ. The CDR3 bases are TGCGCCAGCAGCTTCTCCACCGGACAGGGGGCGACGTATGGCTACACCTTC. Amino acid sequence: CASSFSTGQGATYGYTF.

This clone was seen once. CDR3 sequence (DNA): TGTGCCAGCAGTGAATGGGCGGCGTTACAAGAGACCCAGTACTTC. Protein product: CASSEWAALQETQYF. The V call is TRBV25-1, the J call TRBJ2-5; D gene ambiguous. V was clipped by 1 base and J by 2 bases, with 11 bases between them. The CDR3 length is 15 residues. The germline V gene has CDR1 MGHDK and CDR2 SYGVNS.

The chain uses TRBV4-3 and TRBJ2-2, with D perhaps matching TRBD2 (5 bases). CDR3 length equals 17 residues. The V end was cut by 0 bases, the J end by 4 bases, with 15 bases between. CDR1 is LGHNA and CDR2 is YSLEER in the germline V gene. The CDR3 loop reads CASSQETPGFITGELFF. The CDR3 region has the DNA TGCGCCAGCAGCCAAGAGACTCCGGGATTTATCACCGGGGAGCTGTTTTTT.

This chain connects TRBV5-6 to TRBJ1-1; perhaps TRBD1 as D (6 bases). V was pared by 1 base and J by 5 bases, with 18 bases between. There are 16 residues in the CDR3. Per germline, CDR1 SGHDT and CDR2 YYEEEE. CDR3 sequence: CASSLFLGGLTTEAFF. The CDR3 DNA sequence: TGTGCCAGCAGCTTGTTTTTGGGGGGCCTCACTACTGAAGCTTTCTTT. Full variable domain (remainder filled in from reference TRBV5-6 and TRBJ1-1): DAGVTQSPTHLIKTRGQQVTLRCSPKSGHDTVSWYQQALGQGPQFIFQYYEEEERQRGNFPDRFSGHQFPNYSSELNVNALLLGDSALYLCASSLFLGGLTTEAFFGQGTRLTVV.